This entry lists 32 T cell receptor beta chains sequenced from one sample in a study of T cell responses to AZD1222 COVID-19 vaccine. Assay: immunoSEQ multiplex PCR; the TCRdb copy retains only in-frame clones and omits some. The sample has roughly 120,000 clones, more than 85% seen once. The sequencing used peripheral blood, collected 28 days after the second AZD1222 dose. The receptor set was obtained from an adult who received the AZD1222 COVID-19 vaccine.

This clone was counted a single time. V and J are TRBV5-6 and TRBJ2-5; D tentatively fits TRBD1 or TRBD2 (5 bases each). Between the trimmed V and J ends, which lost 3 bases and 4 bases, there was a span of 22 bases. This CDR3 is 17 amino acids long. CDR1 and CDR2 from the germline V gene are SGHDT and YYEEEE. The CDR3 DNA reads TGTGCCAGCAGCTGGGGACCCGGGCAGGAAAATAGAGAGACCCAGTACTTC. Protein product: CASSWGPGQENRETQYF.

This chain connects TRBV21-1 to TRBJ1-5. TRBV21-1 is annotated as a pseudogene. This CDR3 contains 16 residues. The CDR3 loop is CASSNWRGPSNQPQHF. CDR3 coding DNA: TGTGCCAGCAGCAATTGGAGGGGACCTAGCAATCAGCCCCAGCATTTT.

The rearrangement links TRBV7-8 to TRBJ2-1; TRBD2 aligns across 10 bases. Germline assignment: CDR1 SGHVS and CDR2 FQNEAQ. J gave up 9 bases and V 4 bases, and 6 bases lay outside the gene matches. The CDR3 runs to 14 residues. The CDR3 DNA sequence: TGTGCCAGCAGCTCCAGCGGGAGGGCCTCTGAGCAGTTCTTC. It codes for CASSSSGRASEQFF.

The chain has TRBV30 and TRBJ1-1, with no clear D. The V gene's germline CDR1 is GTSNPN and CDR2 SVGIG (reference sequence). V was shortened by 2 bases and J by 0 bases, with 7 bases between the two germline ends. The CDR3 sequence is 13 residues long. The CDR3 DNA follows: TGTGCCTGGAGTAAGAGCATGAACACTGAAGCTTTCTTT. As protein: CAWSKSMNTEAFF.

The CDR3 reads CATSDTRQGARDTQYF. The CDR3 DNA sequence: TGTGCCACCAGTGATACCAGACAGGGGGCGCGGGATACGCAGTATTTT. The chain recombines TRBV24-1 with TRBJ2-3; 10 positions agree with TRBD1. Germline values: CDR1 KGHDR, CDR2 SFDVKD. The CDR3 extends over 16 amino acids. V lost 3 bases, J lost 6 bases, and 8 bases stayed unmatched.

The gene calls are TRBV19 and TRBJ2-6; tentatively, D is TRBD1 (6 bases). The CDR3 is made up of 17 amino acids. The V end lost 5 bases, the J end lost 2 bases, and 16 bases lay between the germline ends. Germline V gene sequence: CDR1 LNHDA, CDR2 SQIVND (reference sequence). The CDR3 sequence: CASSLRSGTTGANVLTF. The CDR3 DNA follows: TGTGCCAGTAGTTTAAGGTCTGGGACAACTGGGGCCAACGTCCTGACTTTC. Supplemented by reference TRBV19 and TRBJ2-6, the full variable domain reads DGGITQSPKYLFRKEGQNVTLSCEQNLNHDAMYWYRQDPGQGLRLIYYSQIVNDFQKGDIAEGYSVSREKKESFPLTVTSAQKNPTAFYLCASSLRSGTTGANVLTFGAGSRLTVL.

The V call is TRBV7-9, the J call TRBJ2-1; TRBD1 might be the D (5 bases). Germline values: CDR1 SEHNR, CDR2 FQNEAQ (reference sequence). This CDR3 region has 14 residues. The V end lost 2 bases, the J end lost 6 bases, and 11 bases lay between the germline ends. Here the CDR3 DNA reads TGTGCCAGCAGCTTAATAGACAGATCCAATGAGCAGTTCTTC. Translation: CASSLIDRSNEQFF.

The chain carries TRBV6-1 and TRBJ1-4, with D perhaps matching TRBD1 (5 bases). Trimming removed 4 bases at V and 4 bases at J, with 16 bases between. The CDR3 loop spans 16 amino acids. Germline CDR1 is MNHNS and CDR2 is SASEGT. CDR3 DNA: TGTGCCAGCAGTGCCATAGGGGCTAGCCTTAATGAAAAACTGTTTTTT. Translating gives CASSAIGASLNEKLFF.

The rearrangement uses TRBV4-2 and TRBJ2-1, with TRBD2 matching over 7 bases. This CDR3 is 16 amino acids long. Germline CDR1 is LGHNA and CDR2 is YNFKEQ. Trimming removed 0 bases from V and 5 bases from J; junction bases left unmatched: 7. CDR3 loop: CASSQDQWGGNNEQFF. The CDR3 bases are TGTGCCAGCAGCCAAGATCAATGGGGGGGAAACAATGAGCAGTTCTTC.

CDR3 sequence: CASSPQQGYGYTF. CDR3 DNA: TGCGCCAGCAGCCCCCAGCAGGGTTATGGCTACACCTTC. The V gene is TRBV4-1, the J gene TRBJ1-2; a weak D match, TRBD1 (5 bases). There are 13 residues in the CDR3. Trimming shortened V by 4 bases and J by 5 bases, and 11 bases separated the two germline ends. CDR1 is MGHRA and CDR2 is YSYEKL in the germline V gene.

The chain uses TRBV11-3 and TRBJ2-2; D unclear. This CDR3 has 16 residues. V gave up 5 bases and J gave up 4 bases, with 17 bases separating them. Germline CDR1 is SGHNT and CDR2 is YENEEA. CDR3 DNA sequence: TGTGCCAGCAGCGCACCCGGGTCATGGGGCACCGGGGAGCTGTTTTTT. Translated, it gives CASSAPGSWGTGELFF.

The chain recombines TRBV6-5 with TRBJ2-7; D not certain. V was shortened by 10 bases and J by 4 bases, with 20 bases between the two germline ends. The CDR3 is 14 amino acids. Germline CDR1 and CDR2: MNHEY and SVGAGI. The CDR3 sequence: CATFLWQTTYEQYF. The DNA for the CDR3 is TGTGCCACCTTCTTGTGGCAGACGACTTACGAGCAGTACTTC.

The chain carries TRBV5-1 and TRBJ2-7, with no clear D. The CDR3 consists of 16 residues. Germline values: CDR1 SGHRS, CDR2 YFSETQ. Trimming removed 3 bases at V and 7 bases at J, with 23 bases between. CDR3 coding DNA: TGCGCCAGCAGCTCTACCCCTAGAAAGGGTTTGCGGGAGCAGTACTTC. Translation: CASSSTPRKGLREQYF.

The gene calls are TRBV5-4 and TRBJ2-2, with 9 bases lining up with TRBD1. J lost 0 bases, V lost 4 bases, and 4 bases had no gene match. Germline lookup yields CDR1 SGHNT and CDR2 YYREEE (reference sequence). This CDR3 spans 16 amino acids. CDR3 in amino acids: CASSERQGANTGELFF. CDR3 nucleotides: TGTGCCAGCAGCGAAAGACAGGGGGCGAACACCGGGGAGCTGTTTTTT.

The CDR3 DNA reads as TGTGCCAGCAGTTGGACAGGGGCTGGAAACACCATATATTTT. It translates to CASSWTGAGNTIYF. This chain joins TRBV2 and TRBJ1-3; 9 positions match TRBD1. Germline V gene sequence: CDR1 SNHLY, CDR2 FYNNEI. Trimming removed 5 bases from V and 2 bases from J; junction bases left unmatched: 1. The CDR3 loop spans 14 amino acids. Full variable domain (remainder filled in from reference TRBV2 and TRBJ1-3): EPEVTQTPSHQVTQMGQEVILRCVPISNHLYFYWYRQILGQKVEFLVSFYNNEISEKSEIFDDQFSVERPDGSNFTLKIRSTKLEDSAMYFCASSWTGAGNTIYFGEGSWLTVV.

This chain uses TRBV11-3 with TRBJ2-5; D is unresolved. The V and J ends lost 0 bases and 4 bases respectively, with 6 bases between them. Germline V lookup: CDR1 SGHNT, CDR2 YENEEA. The CDR3 contains 13 residues. The CDR3 sequence: CASSLDVRETQYF. The DNA of the CDR3 is TGTGCCAGCAGCTTAGATGTTCGAGAGACCCAGTACTTC.

The V call is TRBV11-2, the J call TRBJ2-7, with TRBD2 matching 9 bases. Germline values: CDR1 SGHAT, CDR2 FQNNGV. After removal of 5 bases from V and 1 base from J, the junction contained 9 bases not matched to a gene. This CDR3 region has 16 residues. The CDR3 region has the DNA TGTGCCAGCAGCCCGGGACTAGCTTCAGCTTCCTACGAGCAGTACTTC. This translates into CASSPGLASASYEQYF.

V gene TRBV3-1 (or the pseudogene TRBV3-2) combines with J gene TRBJ2-1; unclear D gene. The CDR3 covers 16 residues. Trimming removed 0 bases from V and 0 bases from J, with 9 bases in between. Germline CDR1 reads LGHDT; CDR2 reads YNNKEL (reference sequence). CDR3 amino acids: CASSQELQPSYNEQFF. As DNA, the CDR3 is TGTGCCAGCAGCCAAGAGTTGCAGCCCTCCTACAATGAGCAGTTCTTC.

The rearrangement joins TRBV4-3 to TRBJ2-5; 10 bases match TRBD2. Germline CDR1 and CDR2: LGHNA and YSLEER. V was pared by 3 bases and J by 4 bases, with 8 bases of the junction left unmatched. The CDR3 totals 16 residues. The CDR3 DNA follows: TGCGCCAGCAGCCAGGAAGCGGGAGGGGAGGGAGAGACCCAGTACTTC. Amino acid sequence: CASSQEAGGEGETQYF.

This sequence joins TRBV7-8 and TRBJ2-7; D not resolved. With 2 bases removed from V and 7 bases from J, the gap between germline ends came to 9 bases. Germline V gene sequence: CDR1 SGHVS, CDR2 FQNEAQ. The CDR3 is 12 amino acids. The CDR3 is CASSLHFGEQYF. Written as DNA, the CDR3 is TGTGCCAGCAGCTTACACTTTGGGGAGCAGTACTTC.

This chain uses TRBV30 with TRBJ2-7; D is perhaps TRBD1 (6 bases). The V gene's germline CDR1 is GTSNPN and CDR2 SVGIG (reference sequence). The CDR3 totals 15 residues. V gave up 5 bases and J gave up 1 base, with 18 bases separating them. For the CDR3, the DNA is TGTGCCTGGCGGTCACCGGGACAACTATCCTACGAGCAGTACTTC. Protein sequence: CAWRSPGQLSYEQYF. The variable domain in full, completed from reference TRBV30 and TRBJ2-7, reads SQTIHQWPATLVQPVGSPLSLECTVEGTSNPNLYWYRQAAGRGLQLLFYSVGIGQISSEVPQNLSASRPQDRQFILSSKKLLLSDSGFYLCAWRSPGQLSYEQYFGPGTRLTVT.

The chain employs TRBV5-1 and TRBJ2-1; 11 nucleotides agree with TRBD1. The CDR3 has 17 residues. CDR1 and CDR2 from the germline V gene are SGHRS and YFSETQ. Trimming cost V 5 bases and J 7 bases; bases outside gene matches: 14. CDR3 sequence: CASSKSAVGQGANEQFF. As DNA, the CDR3 is TGCGCCAGCAGTAAGTCCGCCGTTGGACAGGGGGCGAATGAGCAGTTCTTC.

The chain joins TRBV7-9 to TRBJ1-1; no firm D call. The ends were cut back, 2 bases at V and 7 bases at J, with 2 bases in the middle. The CDR3 totals 10 residues. Germline V gene sequence: CDR1 SEHNR, CDR2 FQNEAQ (reference sequence). The CDR3 coding sequence is TGTGCCAGCAGCTTACTTGAAGCTTTCTTT. Translation: CASSLLEAFF.

The chain combines TRBV28 with TRBJ1-2; D remains unclear. Germline assignment: CDR1 MDHEN and CDR2 SYDVKM. V was cut by 7 bases and J by 3 bases, with 12 bases left in between. The CDR3 runs 13 residues. This CDR3 is CASTTGRDYGYTF. CDR3 coding DNA: TGTGCCAGCACCACTGGGAGGGACTATGGCTACACCTTC.

The chain employs TRBV5-6 and TRBJ2-7, with D perhaps assigned TRBD1 or TRBD2 (5 bases each). The CDR3 is made up of 17 amino acids. Germline CDR1 and CDR2: SGHDT and YYEEEE. V was shortened by 4 bases and J by 4 bases, with 24 bases between the two germline ends. The CDR3 region has the DNA TGTGCCAGCAGCCCTACGGGGTGGGGAAAGGGGAGTTACGAGCAGTACTTC. Translating it yields CASSPTGWGKGSYEQYF.

The chain employs TRBV6-2 or TRBV6-3 and TRBJ2-7; 8 bases agree with TRBD1. The germline gives CDR1 MNHEY, CDR2 SVGEGT. The J segment lost 2 bases and the V segment lost 2 bases, leaving 5 bases of the junction unmatched. There are 15 residues in the CDR3. The CDR3 DNA sequence: TGTGCCAGCAGTTACCCACCGGACAGGGCCTACGAGCAGTACTTC. Translated: CASSYPPDRAYEQYF.

This clone was observed a few times. The chain recombines TRBV9 with TRBJ2-2; D may be TRBD2 (6 bases). Germline V lookup: CDR1 SGDLS, CDR2 YYNGEE. This CDR3 has 15 residues. V was pared by 2 bases and J by 5 bases, with 13 bases between. The CDR3 nucleotides read TGTGCCAGCAGCGTTCGGGACTTCGGGACCGGGGAGCTGTTTTTT. This sequence encodes CASSVRDFGTGELFF.

This sequence joins TRBV6-6 and TRBJ2-2; 7 bases are shared with TRBD1. Germline V gene data show CDR1 as MNHNY and CDR2 as SVGAGI (reference sequence). The CDR3 has 14 residues. Germline trimming cut 7 bases from V and 3 bases from J; bases unmatched to any gene: 5. CDR3 sequence reads: CASIRDSHTGELFF. The CDR3 DNA reads TGTGCCAGCATCCGGGACAGTCACACCGGGGAGCTGTTTTTT.

The rearrangement joins TRBV11-2 to TRBJ2-7, with 7 bases lining up with TRBD2. The germline CDR1 and CDR2 sequences are SGHAT and FQNNGV. The CDR3 has 15 residues. The junction had 4 bases not matched to a gene; V was cut back by 1 base and J by 1 base. CDR3 sequence: CASSLGGSRSYEQYF. The CDR3 DNA sequence: TGTGCCAGCAGCTTAGGCGGGAGTCGGTCCTACGAGCAGTACTTC.

This chain connects TRBV9 to TRBJ2-7; 11 bases agree with TRBD2. The CDR3 runs to 14 residues. Germline V lookup: CDR1 SGDLS, CDR2 YYNGEE. V lost 3 bases to trimming and J lost 7 bases; unmatched junction nucleotides: 6. CDR3 sequence: CASSARLAGSEQYF. The CDR3 bases are TGTGCCAGCAGCGCCAGACTAGCGGGGTCAGAGCAGTACTTC. Supplemented by reference TRBV9 and TRBJ2-7, the full variable domain reads DSGVTQTPKHLITATGQRVTLRCSPRSGDLSVYWYQQSLDQGLQFLIQYYNGEERAKGNILERFSAQQFPDLHSELNLSSLELGDSALYFCASSARLAGSEQYFGPGTRLTVT.

CDR3 in DNA: TGTGCCTGGAGATGGCTCAATGAGCAGTTCTTC. This codes for CAWRWLNEQFF. V is TRBV30 and J is TRBJ2-1, with no clear D. The CDR3 runs 11 residues. Germline CDR1 is GTSNPN and CDR2 is SVGIG (reference sequence). The V end lost 3 bases, the J end lost 6 bases, and 6 bases lay between the germline ends.

The V call is TRBV7-9, the J call TRBJ2-3, with 7 bases identical to TRBD2. Germline CDR1 and CDR2: SEHNR and FQNEAQ (reference sequence). This CDR3 contains 14 residues. Germline trimming cut 3 bases from V and 2 bases from J; bases unmatched to any gene: 2. The CDR3 loop is CASSFGGFTDTQYF. As DNA, the CDR3 is TGTGCCAGCAGCTTCGGGGGGTTCACAGATACGCAGTATTTT.